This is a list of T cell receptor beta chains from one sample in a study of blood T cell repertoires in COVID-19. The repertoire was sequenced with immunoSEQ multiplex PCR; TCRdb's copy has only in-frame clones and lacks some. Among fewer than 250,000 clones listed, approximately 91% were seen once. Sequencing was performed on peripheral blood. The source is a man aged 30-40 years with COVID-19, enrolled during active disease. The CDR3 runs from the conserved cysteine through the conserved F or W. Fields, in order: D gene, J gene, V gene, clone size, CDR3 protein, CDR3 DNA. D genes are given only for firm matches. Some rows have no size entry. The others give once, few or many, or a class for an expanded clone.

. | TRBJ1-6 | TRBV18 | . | CASSLPGVNSPLHF | TGTGCCAGCTCACTCCCGGGAGTTAATTCACCCCTCCACTTT
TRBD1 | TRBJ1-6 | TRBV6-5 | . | CAFGSGGVGSPLHF | TGTGCCTTCGGCTCAGGGGGCGTGGGTTCACCCCTCCACTTT
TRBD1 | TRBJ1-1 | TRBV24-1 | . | CATSDYPGQGAKNTEAFF | TGTGCCACCAGTGATTACCCGGGACAGGGGGCGAAAAACACTGAAGCTTTCTTT
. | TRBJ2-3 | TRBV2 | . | CASSDRLAVADTQYF | TGTGCCAGCAGTGATAGGCTAGCTGTGGCAGATACGCAGTATTTT
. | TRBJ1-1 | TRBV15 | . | CATSRDKSGLGTEAFF | TGTGCCACCAGCAGAGATAAGTCAGGGTTGGGCACTGAAGCTTTCTTT
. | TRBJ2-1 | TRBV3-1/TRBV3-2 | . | CASSQEGLSYNEQFF | TGTGCCAGCAGCCAAGAGGGCCTCTCCTACAATGAGCAGTTCTTC
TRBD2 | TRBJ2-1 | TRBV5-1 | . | CASSLTSGLNNEQFF | TGCGCCAGCAGTTTGACTAGCGGGCTAAACAATGAGCAGTTCTTC
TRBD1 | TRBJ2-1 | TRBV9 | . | CASSLGQEAYNEQFF | TGTGCCAGCAGCCTCGGACAGGAAGCCTACAATGAGCAGTTCTTC
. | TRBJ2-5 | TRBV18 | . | CASSPTVGGTQYF | TGTGCCAGCTCACCTACTGTCGGGGGGACCCAGTACTTC
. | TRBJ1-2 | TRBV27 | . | CASSFWGPSNYGYTF | TGTGCCAGCAGTTTCTGGGGGCCCTCAAACTATGGCTACACCTTC
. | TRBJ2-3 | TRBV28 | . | CASSPPSRYTQYF | TGTGCCAGCAGCCCCCCCAGCAGGTATACGCAGTATTTT
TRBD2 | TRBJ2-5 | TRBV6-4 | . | CASSDVQRGAPQETQYF | TGTGCCAGCAGTGACGTTCAGCGGGGGGCCCCCCAAGAGACCCAGTACTTC
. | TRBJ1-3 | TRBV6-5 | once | CASSYRPTGIGNTIYF | TGTGCCAGCAGTTACCGACCGACAGGTATCGGAAACACCATATATTTT
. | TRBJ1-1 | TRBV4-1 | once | CASSQDLRVEAFF | TGCGCCAGCAGCCAAGATCTCAGGGTCGAAGCTTTCTTT
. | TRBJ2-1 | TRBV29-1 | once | CSVGGGAREQFF | TGCAGCGTTGGAGGGGGGGCCCGTGAGCAGTTCTTC
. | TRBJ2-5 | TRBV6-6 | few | CASSRDRETQYF | TGTGCCAGCAGCAGGGATAGGGAGACCCAGTACTTC
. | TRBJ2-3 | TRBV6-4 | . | CASAEVEGLAVDTQYF | TGTGCCAGCGCTGAAGTGGAGGGACTCGCAGTAGATACGCAGTATTTT
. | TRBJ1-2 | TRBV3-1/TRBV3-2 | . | CASSPPSGANYGYTF | TGTGCCAGCAGCCCCCCCTCAGGGGCGAACTATGGCTACACCTTC
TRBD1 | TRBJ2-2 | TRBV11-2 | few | CASSPRGQGADGELFF | TGTGCCAGCAGCCCCCGAGGACAGGGGGCCGACGGGGAGCTGTTTTTT
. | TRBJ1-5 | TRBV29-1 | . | CSVGEAKGSNQPQHF | TGCAGCGTGGGTGAGGCGAAAGGATCAAATCAGCCCCAGCATTTT
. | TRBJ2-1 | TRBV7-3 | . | CASSAISGNEQFF | TGTGCCAGCAGCGCCATAAGCGGCAATGAGCAGTTCTTC
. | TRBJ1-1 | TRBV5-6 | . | CASSGREGTEAFF | TGTGCCAGCAGCGGGAGGGAAGGGACTGAAGCTTTCTTT
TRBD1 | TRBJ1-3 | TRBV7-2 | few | CASSLDRVPGNTIYF | TGTGCCAGCAGCTTGGACAGGGTCCCTGGAAACACCATATATTTT
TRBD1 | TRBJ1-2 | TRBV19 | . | CASRGQGAGGYTF | TGTGCCAGTCGGGGACAGGGGGCGGGCGGCTACACCTTC